These 18 T cell receptor beta chains originate from one sample sequenced in a study of T cell changes during pregnancy in multiple sclerosis. Clones were sequenced by immunoSEQ multiplex PCR, and TCRdb holds only the in-frame ones, with some missing. Of around 69,000 clones listed, roughly 90% are singletons. This material consisted of peripheral blood, taken in the first trimester of pregnancy. The receptor source for this set is a female donor with multiple sclerosis, enrolled in a pregnancy study.

This clone was observed once. J is TRBJ2-1 and V is TRBV4-2; D not certain. Trimming pared 0 bases from V and 9 bases from J, leaving 9 bases between. This CDR3 contains 13 residues. Germline V lookup: CDR1 LGHNA, CDR2 YNFKEQ. This CDR3 reads CASSQEVPTEQFF. Written as DNA, the CDR3 is TGTGCCAGCAGCCAAGAAGTTCCTACTGAGCAGTTCTTC.

This chain uses TRBV10-3 with TRBJ2-3, with 13 bases aligning to TRBD2. Unmatched junction bases numbered 0, after V lost 3 bases and J lost 3 bases. This CDR3 has 15 residues. CDR1 and CDR2 from the germline V gene are ENHRY and SYGVKD. CDR3 DNA: TGTGCCATCAGTGAACTAGCGGGAGGGACAGATACGCAGTATTTT. Its protein is CAISELAGGTDTQYF.

V and J are TRBV27 and TRBJ2-3; D is possibly TRBD2 (5 bases). The CDR3 sequence is 11 residues long. Trimming left V 3 bases short and J 8 bases short, with 6 bases between. Per the germline V gene, CDR1 is MNHEY and CDR2 is SMNVEV (reference sequence). The CDR3 DNA follows: TGTGCCAGCAGTTTTGGGAGTACGCAGTATTTT. This codes for CASSFGSTQYF.

About this clone itself: Other DNA sequences in the sample encode the same CDR3. The chain joins TRBV5-6 to TRBJ1-1; no reliable D call. CDR3 length equals 15 residues. Germline V gene data show CDR1 as SGHDT and CDR2 as YYEEEE. The V end was cut by 0 bases, the J end by 10 bases, with 19 bases between. The CDR3, as DNA: TGTGCCAGCAGCTTGGCCGGAGCCGGTGGGTCCAGAGCTTTCTTT. This codes for CASSLAGAGGSRAFF. The full variable domain, in which reference TRBV5-6 and TRBJ1-1 provide the parts outside the CDR3, is DAGVTQSPTHLIKTRGQQVTLRCSPKSGHDTVSWYQQALGQGPQFIFQYYEEEERQRGNFPDRFSGHQFPNYSSELNVNALLLGDSALYLCASSLAGAGGSRAFFGQGTRLTVV.

The chain combines TRBV29-1 with TRBJ2-2; unclear D gene. This CDR3 region has 11 residues. CDR1 is SQVTM, CDR2 ANQGSEA, per germline. V lost 3 bases and J lost 4, with 3 bases in between. CDR3 residues: CSVEATGELFF. The CDR3 coding sequence is TGCAGCGTTGAGGCCACCGGGGAGCTGTTTTTT.

The chain has TRBV6-5 and TRBJ1-5; TRBD1 agrees at 11 bases. J lost 4 bases, V lost 4 bases, and 3 bases had no gene match. Germline V CDR1 and CDR2: MNHEY, SVGAGI. The CDR3 is 15 amino acids. The CDR3 DNA follows: TGTGCCAGCAGTTCCGGGACAGGGGGAAATCAGCCCCAGCATTTT. Its protein is CASSSGTGGNQPQHF.

This chain links TRBV6-4 with TRBJ2-2, with D perhaps matching TRBD1 (6 bases). V lost 3 bases and J lost 3, with 11 bases in between. This CDR3 is 15 amino acids long. Germline CDR1 reads MRHNA; CDR2 reads SNTAGT. CDR3 sequence: CASSERAGDTGELFF. CDR3 sequence (DNA): TGTGCCAGCAGTGAACGAGCAGGGGACACCGGGGAGCTGTTTTTT.

This sequence joins TRBV4-1 and TRBJ2-4, with D maybe TRBD1 (6 bases). The CDR3 spans 18 residues. From germline, CDR1 is MGHRA and CDR2 YSYEKL. V lost 0 bases and J 1 base, leaving 16 bases between the germline ends. The CDR3 bases are TGCGCCAGCAGCCAAGATCTTCTGGGGGCTGGGGCCAAAAACATTCAGTACTTC. It codes for CASSQDLLGAGAKNIQYF.

V gene TRBV7-9 combines with J gene TRBJ1-1, with D maybe TRBD1 (6 bases). V lost 4 bases and J lost 0, with 12 bases in between. The CDR3 consists of 15 residues. Germline V lookup: CDR1 SEHNR, CDR2 FQNEAQ (reference sequence). The CDR3 loop reads CASSSQTGLNTEAFF. Written as DNA, the CDR3 is TGTGCCAGCAGCTCGCAAACAGGGTTGAACACTGAAGCTTTCTTT.

The chain couples TRBV21-1 to TRBJ1-2; the D call in the table, TRBD1, was not verified against the DNA. TRBV21-1 corresponds to a pseudogene. This CDR3 is built from 15 residues. DNA of the CDR3: TGTGCCAGCAGCCGAGATCTAGACAGTAACTATGGCTACACCTTC. This codes for CASSRDLDSNYGYTF.

The CDR3 DNA reads TGTGCCAGCGGGGTTACGGGGATCTCCTACAATGAGCAGTTCTTC. Protein: CASGVTGISYNEQFF. The rearrangement links TRBV5-6 to TRBJ2-1, with D possibly matching TRBD2 (5 bases). The length of the CDR3 is 15 residues. Germline CDR1 SGHDT, CDR2 YYEEEE. Trimming left V 7 bases short and J 0 bases short, with 14 bases between.

The chain recombines TRBV14 with TRBJ2-2; 7 positions match TRBD1. Trimming took 1 base from V and 6 from J; bases not matched to a gene: 8. The CDR3 has 16 residues. The V gene's germline CDR1 is SGHDN and CDR2 FVKESK. In DNA form, the CDR3 reads TGTGCCAGCAGCCAAGCCCCGGGACAGTCTTCCGGGGAGCTGTTTTTT. Translation: CASSQAPGQSSGELFF.

This sequence joins TRBV28 and TRBJ1-2; 7 nucleotides agree with TRBD1. V lost 4 bases, J lost 4 bases, and 12 bases stayed unmatched. Per germline, CDR1 MDHEN and CDR2 SYDVKM. The CDR3 spans 16 residues. CDR3 amino acids: CASSSPGGLTTYGYTF. The CDR3 DNA reads TGTGCCAGCAGTTCCCCAGGGGGTCTCACCACCTATGGCTACACCTTC.

V usage is TRBV5-4 and J usage is TRBJ1-1; D might be TRBD1 (6 bases). Trimming took off 3 bases at V and 5 bases at J, with 11 bases between the two ends. Per germline, CDR1 SGHNT and CDR2 YYREEE (reference sequence). There are 13 residues in the CDR3. The DNA for the CDR3 is TGTGCCAGCAGCTCCGTACAGGGAACTGAAGCTTTCTTT. It specifies CASSSVQGTEAFF.

This chain links TRBV6-5 with TRBJ1-1, with 8 nucleotides matching TRBD1. After removal of 2 bases from V and 7 bases from J, the junction contained 9 bases not matched to a gene. The V gene's germline CDR1 is MNHEY and CDR2 SVGAGI. The CDR3 is 15 amino acids. CDR3 coding DNA: TGTGCCAGCAGTTACCTCCAGGGGGCTGGGGGTGAAGCTTTCTTT. Translated, it gives CASSYLQGAGGEAFF.

This chain links TRBV30 with TRBJ2-3; TRBD2 matches 7 bases. V lost 0 bases to trimming and J lost 1 base; unmatched junction nucleotides: 4. Germline CDR1 reads GTSNPN; CDR2 reads SVGIG (reference sequence). The CDR3 runs 15 residues. The CDR3 sequence is CAWSVRSGRTDTQYF. The CDR3 coding sequence is TGTGCCTGGAGTGTACGTAGCGGGCGCACAGATACGCAGTATTTT. Drawing the rest from reference TRBV30 and TRBJ2-3, the complete variable domain is SQTIHQWPATLVQPVGSPLSLECTVEGTSNPNLYWYRQAAGRGLQLLFYSVGIGQISSEVPQNLSASRPQDRQFILSSKKLLLSDSGFYLCAWSVRSGRTDTQYFGPGTRLTVL.

V and J are TRBV29-1 and TRBJ2-2; TRBD1 matches 7 bases. The CDR3 has 15 amino acids. V trimming: 6 bases; J trimming: 0 bases; junction bases outside the gene matches: 7. CDR1 and CDR2 from the germline V gene are SQVTM and ANQGSEA. This chain's CDR3 is CSVSLQGANTGELFF. As DNA, the CDR3 is TGCAGCGTCTCCCTCCAGGGGGCGAACACCGGGGAGCTGTTTTTT.

The chain joins TRBV25-1 to TRBJ2-6; a weak D match, TRBD1 (5 bases). Trimming took off 6 bases at V and 1 base at J, with 16 bases between the two ends. This CDR3 is 17 amino acids long. CDR1 and CDR2 (germline): MGHDK, SYGVNS. CDR3 sequence (DNA): TGTGCCAGCAGCTTCGACAGAAACCCTTCTGGGGCCAACGTCCTGACTTTC. Translating gives CASSFDRNPSGANVLTF.